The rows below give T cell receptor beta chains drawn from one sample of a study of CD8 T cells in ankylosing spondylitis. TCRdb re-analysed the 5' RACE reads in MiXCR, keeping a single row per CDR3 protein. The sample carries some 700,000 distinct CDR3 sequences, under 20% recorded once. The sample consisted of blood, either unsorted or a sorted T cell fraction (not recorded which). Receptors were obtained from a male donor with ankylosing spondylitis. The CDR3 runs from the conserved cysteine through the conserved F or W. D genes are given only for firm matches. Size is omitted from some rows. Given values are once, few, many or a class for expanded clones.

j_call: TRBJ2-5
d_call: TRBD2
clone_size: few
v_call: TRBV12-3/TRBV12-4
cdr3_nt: TGTGCCAGCAGTTTGTTAGCGGGGGTCACAGGGACCCAGTACTTC
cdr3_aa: CASSLLAGVTGTQYF

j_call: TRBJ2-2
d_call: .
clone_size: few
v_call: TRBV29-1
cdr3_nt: TGCAGCGTTGAAGATCTCGACACCGGGGAGCTGTTTTTT
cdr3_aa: CSVEDLDTGELFF

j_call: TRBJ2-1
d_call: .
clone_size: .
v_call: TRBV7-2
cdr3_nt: TGTGCCAGCAGCTTGGGAATCGCGGAGCAGTTCTTC
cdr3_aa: CASSLGIAEQFF

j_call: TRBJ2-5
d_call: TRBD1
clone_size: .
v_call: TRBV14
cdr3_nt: TGTGCCAGCAGCCAAGCACGTACAGGGGGCGCGGAAGAGACCCAGTACTTC
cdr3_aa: CASSQARTGGAEETQYF

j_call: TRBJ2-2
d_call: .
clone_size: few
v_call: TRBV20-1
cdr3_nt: TGCAGTGCCCCCGGGACGGTCACCGGGGAGCTGTTTTTT
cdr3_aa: CSAPGTVTGELFF

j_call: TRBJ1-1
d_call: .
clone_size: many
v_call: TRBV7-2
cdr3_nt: TGTGCCAGCAGCTTAGCCCGGGGGATGAACACTGAAGCTTTCTTT
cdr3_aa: CASSLARGMNTEAFF

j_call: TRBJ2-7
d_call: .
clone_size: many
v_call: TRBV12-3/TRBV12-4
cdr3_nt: TGTGCCAGCAGTTATAGGTCCTACGAGCAGTACTTC
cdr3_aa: CASSYRSYEQYF

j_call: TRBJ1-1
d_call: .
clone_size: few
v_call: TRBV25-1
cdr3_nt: TGTGCCAGCAGTAGACAGGTTGGGGCTGAAGCTTTCTTT
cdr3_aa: CASSRQVGAEAFF

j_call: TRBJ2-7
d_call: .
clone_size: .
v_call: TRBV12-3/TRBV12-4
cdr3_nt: TGTGCCAGCAGTTTAAAGGCACTTCCACTCTACGAGCAGTACTTC
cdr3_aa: CASSLKALPLYEQYF

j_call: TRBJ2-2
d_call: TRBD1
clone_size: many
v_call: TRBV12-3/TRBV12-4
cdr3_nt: TGTGCCAGCAGTTCCAGGGGGTCCGGGGAGCTGTTTTTT
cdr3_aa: CASSSRGSGELFF

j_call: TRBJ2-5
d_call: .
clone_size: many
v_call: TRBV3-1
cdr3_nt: TGTGCCAGCAGCCAAGAAAACGACTTC
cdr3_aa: CASSQENDF

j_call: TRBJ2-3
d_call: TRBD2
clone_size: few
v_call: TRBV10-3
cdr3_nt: TGTGCCATCGCGCCCGGGACTAGCGCGAACACAGATACGCAGTATTTT
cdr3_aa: CAIAPGTSANTDTQYF

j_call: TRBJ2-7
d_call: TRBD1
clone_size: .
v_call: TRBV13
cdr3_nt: TGTGCCAGCAGCGCTGCCGGGACAGGAGGGAGCTACGAGCAGTACTTC
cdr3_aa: CASSAAGTGGSYEQYF

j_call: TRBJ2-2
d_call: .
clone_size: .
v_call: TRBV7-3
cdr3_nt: TGTGCCAGCAGCTCCACAGGGCCGGACACCGGGGAGCTGTTTTTT
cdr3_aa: CASSSTGPDTGELFF

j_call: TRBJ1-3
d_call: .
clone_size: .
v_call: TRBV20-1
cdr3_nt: TGCAGTGCACCGCTCGGGAGCACACATGGAAACACCATATATTTT
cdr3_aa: CSAPLGSTHGNTIYF

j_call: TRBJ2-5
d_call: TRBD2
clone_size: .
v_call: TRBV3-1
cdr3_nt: TGTGCCAGCAGCCAAGGTCCGGGGGGCCAAGAGACCCAGTACTTC
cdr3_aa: CASSQGPGGQETQYF

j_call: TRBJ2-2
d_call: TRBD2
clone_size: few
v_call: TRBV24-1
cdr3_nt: TGTGCCACCAGTCCTAGCGGGAGCAATGGGGAGCTGTTTTTT
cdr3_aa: CATSPSGSNGELFF

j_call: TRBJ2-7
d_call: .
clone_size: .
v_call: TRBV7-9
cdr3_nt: TGTGCCAGCAGCCATAAACGGGACTACGAGCAGTACTTC
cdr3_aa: CASSHKRDYEQYF

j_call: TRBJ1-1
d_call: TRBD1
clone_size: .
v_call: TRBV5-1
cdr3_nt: TGCGCCAGCAGCTCAAGACAGGGCTACTTGAACACTGAAGCTTTCTTT
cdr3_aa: CASSSRQGYLNTEAFF

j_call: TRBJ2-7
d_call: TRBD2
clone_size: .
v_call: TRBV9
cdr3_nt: TGTGCCAGCAGCGTAGGACCTAGCGGATCCTACGAGCAGTACTTC
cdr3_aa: CASSVGPSGSYEQYF

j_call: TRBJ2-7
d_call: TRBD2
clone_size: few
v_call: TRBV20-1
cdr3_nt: TGCAGTGCTAGAGATTCGGGACTAGCCGGCGAGCAGTACTTC
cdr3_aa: CSARDSGLAGEQYF

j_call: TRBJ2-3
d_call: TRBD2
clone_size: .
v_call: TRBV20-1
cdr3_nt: TGCAGTGCTCCTTGGACTAGCGGGGGAGATACGCAGTATTTT
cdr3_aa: CSAPWTSGGDTQYF

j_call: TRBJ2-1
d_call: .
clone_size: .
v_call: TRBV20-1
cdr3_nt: TGCAGTGCTAGAGAGGGGGTAGCGGCAAAGTACAATGAGCAGTTCTTC
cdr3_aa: CSAREGVAAKYNEQFF

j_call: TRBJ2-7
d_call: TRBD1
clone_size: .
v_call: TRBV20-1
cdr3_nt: TGCAGTGCAAACGGACAGGCCGACTACGAGCAGTACTTC
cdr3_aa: CSANGQADYEQYF

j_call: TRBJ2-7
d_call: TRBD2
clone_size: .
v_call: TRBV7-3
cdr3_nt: TGTGCCAGCAGCATTAGCGGGAGCGGGGCCGACGAGCAGTACTTC
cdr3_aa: CASSISGSGADEQYF

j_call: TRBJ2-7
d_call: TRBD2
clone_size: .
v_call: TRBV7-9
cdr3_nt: TGTGCCAGCAGCGGAGCGGGAGGGCGAGACGAGCAGTACTTC
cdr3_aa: CASSGAGGRDEQYF

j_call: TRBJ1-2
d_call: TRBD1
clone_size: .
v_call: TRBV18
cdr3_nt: TGTGCCAGCTCACCAGCAGGACAGGGCGACTATGGCTACACCTTC
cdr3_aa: CASSPAGQGDYGYTF

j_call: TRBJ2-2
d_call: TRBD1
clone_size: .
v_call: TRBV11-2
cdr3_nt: TGTGCCAGCAGCCTCGGTCGAGGGGGCGCTGACACCGGGGAGCTGTTTTTT
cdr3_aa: CASSLGRGGADTGELFF

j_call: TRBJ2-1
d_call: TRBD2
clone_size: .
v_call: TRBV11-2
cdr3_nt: TGTGCCAGCAGCTTAGGAGGACTAGGCCCCTACAATGAGCAGTTCTTC
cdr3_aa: CASSLGGLGPYNEQFF

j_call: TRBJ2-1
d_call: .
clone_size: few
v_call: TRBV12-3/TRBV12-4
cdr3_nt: TGTGCCAGCAGCACCGGGGCTTTTTCGTCCTACAATGAGCAGTTCTTC
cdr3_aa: CASSTGAFSSYNEQFF

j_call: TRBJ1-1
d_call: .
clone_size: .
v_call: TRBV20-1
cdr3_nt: TGCAGTGCTAGAGAGCCAGACAGATTAGAAGCTTTCTTT
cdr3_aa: CSAREPDRLEAFF

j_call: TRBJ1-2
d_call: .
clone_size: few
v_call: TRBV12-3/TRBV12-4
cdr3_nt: TGTGCCAGCAGGGGGGCAGATAACTATGGCTACACCTTC
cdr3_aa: CASRGADNYGYTF

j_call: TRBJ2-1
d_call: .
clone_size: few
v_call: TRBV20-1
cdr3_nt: TGCAGTGCTAGAGGTGGAGGGCCGGGGAATGAGCAGTTCTTC
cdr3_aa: CSARGGGPGNEQFF

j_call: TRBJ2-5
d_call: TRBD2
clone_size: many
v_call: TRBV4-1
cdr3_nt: TGCGCCAGCAGCCCCATGGGACTAGCGGAACAAGAGACCCAGTACTTC
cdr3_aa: CASSPMGLAEQETQYF

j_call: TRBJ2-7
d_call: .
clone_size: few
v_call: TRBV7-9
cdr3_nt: TGTGCCAGCAGCTCTGATAACTACCCCCAGGGATGGGACGAGCAGTACTTC
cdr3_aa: CASSSDNYPQGWDEQYF

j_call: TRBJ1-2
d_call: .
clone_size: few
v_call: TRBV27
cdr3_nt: TGTGCCAGCAGTTTAAAGGGCGAATTCTATGGCTACACCTTC
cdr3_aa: CASSLKGEFYGYTF

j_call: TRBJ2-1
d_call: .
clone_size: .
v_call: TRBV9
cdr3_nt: TGTGCCAGCAGCCAAGGGCCAGCCCTGTTCTTC
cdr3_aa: CASSQGPALFF

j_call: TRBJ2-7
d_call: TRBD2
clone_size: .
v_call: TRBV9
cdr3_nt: TGTGCCAGCAGCGTCGGGGCTAGCGGGAGGGCCGTTCACGAGCAGTACTTC
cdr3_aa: CASSVGASGRAVHEQYF

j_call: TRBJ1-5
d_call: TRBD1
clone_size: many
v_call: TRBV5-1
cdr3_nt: TGCGCCAGCAGCTCGGGACAGGGGGATCAGCCCCAGCATTTT
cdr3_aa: CASSSGQGDQPQHF

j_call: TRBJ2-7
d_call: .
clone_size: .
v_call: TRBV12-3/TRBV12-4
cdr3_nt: TGTGCCAGCAGCGGGACAACTCGCTACGAGCAGTACTTC
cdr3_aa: CASSGTTRYEQYF

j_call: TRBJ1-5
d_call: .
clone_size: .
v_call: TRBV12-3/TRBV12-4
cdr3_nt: TGTGCCAGCACTAGGGACAATCAGCCCCAGCATTTT
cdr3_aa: CASTRDNQPQHF

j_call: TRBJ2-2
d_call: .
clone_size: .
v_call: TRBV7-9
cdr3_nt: TGTGCCAGCAGCACCATGGACGGGGAGCTGTTTTTT
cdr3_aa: CASSTMDGELFF

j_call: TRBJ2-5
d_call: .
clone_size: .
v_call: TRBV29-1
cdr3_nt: TGCAGCGTTGTCCCAGACAGCCAAGAGACCCAGTACTTC
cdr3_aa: CSVVPDSQETQYF

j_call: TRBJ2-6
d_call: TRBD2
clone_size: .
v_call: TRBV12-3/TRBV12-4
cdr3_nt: TGTGCCAGCAGTTTGCGGCGGGGGGGTCCCGTCGAGGCCAACGTCCTGACTTTC
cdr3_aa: CASSLRRGGPVEANVLTF

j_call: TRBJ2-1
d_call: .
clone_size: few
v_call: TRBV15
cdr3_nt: TGTGCCACCAGCAGAGTGACGGAATACAATGAGCAGTTCTTC
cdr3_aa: CATSRVTEYNEQFF

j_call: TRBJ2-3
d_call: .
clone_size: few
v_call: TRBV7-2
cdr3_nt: TGTGCCAGCACCCCTAGAGCTAGTTTGTCAGATACGCAGTATTTT
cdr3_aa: CASTPRASLSDTQYF

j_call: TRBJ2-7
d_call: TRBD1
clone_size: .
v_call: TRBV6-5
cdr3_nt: TGTGCCAGCAGTTACCGGGACAGGGGGAGCTCCTACGAGCAGTACTTC
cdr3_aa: CASSYRDRGSSYEQYF

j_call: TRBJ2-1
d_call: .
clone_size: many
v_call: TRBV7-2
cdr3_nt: TGTGCCAGCAGCTTAGCCGGAAGGCAGTTCTTC
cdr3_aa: CASSLAGRQFF

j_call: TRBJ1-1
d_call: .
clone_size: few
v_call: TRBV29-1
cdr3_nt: TGCAGCGTCTACGGAGTACTGAACACTGAAGCTTTCTTT
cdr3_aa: CSVYGVLNTEAFF

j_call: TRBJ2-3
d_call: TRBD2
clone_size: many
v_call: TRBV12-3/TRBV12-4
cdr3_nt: TGTGCCAGCAGCAAGGACCGAGCGGGGGCCGTCACAGATACGCAGTATTTT
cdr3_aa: CASSKDRAGAVTDTQYF

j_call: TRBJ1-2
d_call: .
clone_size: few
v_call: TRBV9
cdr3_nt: TGTGCCAGCAGCGCCGGGGACGGCGCTAACTATGGCTACACCTTC
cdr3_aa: CASSAGDGANYGYTF

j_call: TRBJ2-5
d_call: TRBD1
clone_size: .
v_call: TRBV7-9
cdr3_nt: TGTGCCAGCAGGGTGGGACAGATGGAAGAGACCCAGTACTTC
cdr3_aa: CASRVGQMEETQYF

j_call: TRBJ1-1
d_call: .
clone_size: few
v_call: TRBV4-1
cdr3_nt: TGCGCCAGCAGCCAAGGACCGATTAACACTGAAGCTTTCTTT
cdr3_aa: CASSQGPINTEAFF